The sequence of this T cell receptor (beta chain) was determined in a study of cytomegalovirus exposure and HLA in healthy donors (dated by TCRdb to between 2016 and 2019). General notes on the study: An earlier analysis of approximately 640 of the donors reported roughly 270 Gb of sequence data and some 120 million unique TCR beta sequences from 190 million or so T cells. To predict cytomegalovirus infection status, the study combined high-throughput TCR immunosequencing, statistical association of individual TCRs with disease status, and machine learning. Every discovery cohort repertoire had been produced on one sequencing platform. Both class I and class II loci were covered by HLA typing, at four-digit resolution. The number of typed donors differed by locus: about 620-640 for A, B, C, DRB1 and DQB1; 500 to 550 for DQA1; some 610 for DPA1; and about 450 for DPB1. Because of strong linkage in the cohort, five DR-DQ haplotypes were treated as single units for association and clustering. The aim of the study was to test whether cataloging public T cell receptors could identify signatures of past pathogen exposure. Of the 300 to 450 genotyped donors, 81% fell in the genetic ancestry cluster associated with self-reported Caucasian donors. An earlier analysis of some 500 of the donors applied high-throughput TCR beta sequencing to assess whether each TCR beta V gene segment acted as functional or pseudogenic. Genome-wide SNP genotypes for about 55% of the roughly 670 donors were used in a later genetic analysis, which treated that subset as a discovery cohort. Across about 370 genotyped donors of the cohort, an average of approximately 240,000 unique TCR beta nucleotide sequences per donor were sequenced, and about a sixth of those sequences were non-productive. To study patterns of TCR occurrence, a later analysis re-analyzed previously published TCR beta repertoires from 700 or so donors and added high-resolution HLA genotyping. Rather than using new phenotypic data, the later analysis identified candidate immune exposures from TCR beta sequences and from how often those sequences occurred across donors. An early release that covered roughly 600 HLA-typed donors contained approximately 300 gigabases of sequencing data and tens of millions of unique TCR sequences. In addition to the first cohort of roughly 700 subjects, a separate validation cohort of 120 different subjects was used. Donor age, sex, ethnicity and CMV serostatus were compiled together with the repertoire data. The T cell repertoires of under 700 subjects were profiled by immunosequencing and related to cytomegalovirus serostatus. The research as a whole found: Linkage disequilibrium might explain the correlated functional status among segregating V segments, but an unknown experimental factor could not be ruled out. The only immune exposure information available for the cohort was CMV serostatus. A further reported finding was that TCR beta sequences accurately predicted the HLA-A and HLA-B alleles for most subjects in the first cohort. The authors suggested that the approach could potentially be generalized to other disease states and immunological phenotypes. In a later analysis, over 15,000 TCR beta sequences were associated with specific HLA alleles at a false discovery rate of 0.05. Roughly uniform sequencing depth across donors was assumed in presence/absence analyses, although this assumption may not hold. Because counts were too low, 15 to 20 rarely observed V segments, including chromosome 9 orphons, were excluded from the earlier analysis of several hundred of the donors. Because HLA typing was unavailable for some donors at each locus, only the typed subset was used in association tests. When HLA alleles, especially DR and DQ, strongly co-occurred, TCR associations were difficult to assign to individual alleles. Some IMGT-functional V segments, including TRBV6-2 and TRBV6-3, could not be distinguished by the 87-base-pair reads and were therefore excluded. In a later analysis, HLA-associated TCR beta chains were found to be more clonally expanded and to have lower generation probabilities than equally common non-associated chains. According to a later analysis, parvovirus B19, influenza, CMV and Epstein-Barr virus appeared linked to several top co-occurrence clusters. The classifier was reported to diagnose cytomegalovirus status with high specificity and sensitivity in both the original cohort and the validation cohort. Most TCR sequences were seen in very few donors, while some public TCRs were found in many individuals. Three of the identified cytomegalovirus-associated TCR beta chains were confirmed in vitro to be specific for cytomegalovirus antigens. The study listed 164 TCR beta chains as associated with cytomegalovirus. Broadly in line with IMGT annotations, most TCR beta V segments showed up in productive rearrangements about 87% or about 30% of the time in an earlier analysis of around 550 of the donors. A later genetic analysis reported fewer N-insertions in productive TCRs among donors in an Asian-associated ancestry cluster than the roughly 720-donor mean. A later analysis found that TCR association rates varied across HLA loci, with DRB1 alleles showing the most associated TCRs and HLA-C alleles the fewest. An association between a missense DCLRE1C variant and V-gene and J-gene trimming of TCR beta chains was found in a later genetic analysis and replicated in an independent cohort. The sequencing pipeline was judged likely to have produced a cluster of highly shared sequence variants as a technical artifact. According to a later analysis, most CMV-associated TCR beta chains appeared to be HLA-restricted, and the HLA associations seemed to be driven largely by CMV exposure. In this cohort, only TCR beta chains were sequenced, and detectable features were limited by the absence of alpha or paired-chain data.

Comment on this clone: What antigen it recognizes has not been identified. The sample holds no much larger clone one base away, and base qualities are not on file.

The germline V gene specifies SGHDN as CDR1 and FVKESK as CDR2. Cut back by 0 bases and 2 bases, the V and J ends lie 12 bases apart. Including cysteine and phenylalanine, the CDR3 has 16 amino acids. The kept DNA is CDR3 alone, 48 bases in frame from the first base. Libraries came from the immunoSEQ multiplex PCR assay. For the multiplex PCR, a mixture combining 60 forward primers for TCR Vbeta segments and 13 reverse primers for TCR Jbeta segments was used. The CDR3 region of rearranged TCR beta genes was amplified from genomic DNA with a multiplex PCR assay. The amplified TCR beta libraries were sequenced on the Illumina HiSeq System as 87-base-pair reads. Under the source paper's analysis protocol: A later analysis tallied tens of millions of unique TCR beta chains across the 666 repertoires, and approximately 9.9 million of those chains were shared by two or more donors. Raw reads were error-corrected and collapsed into unique sequences by a nearest-neighbor algorithm in which closely related sequences were merged to remove PCR and sequencing errors. CDR3 sequences were aligned to IMGT reference sequences to assign V, D and J gene segments. Each retained sequence needed at least a six-nucleotide match to both a V gene segment and a J gene segment. A rearrangement was called productive if the CDR3 had no stop codons and remained in frame with V and J, and every other rearrangement was called non-productive. CDR3 was defined according to IMGT convention as the region running from the second conserved V-encoded cysteine to the conserved J-encoded phenylalanine. In an earlier analysis of just under 600 of the donors, sequences lacking an unambiguous match to a single V gene segment were excluded. An earlier analysis of 587 of the donors classified V segments as functional when productive rearrangements were above 56.7% and as segregating when the standard deviation between donors was above 5%. A statistical classification framework was developed to diagnose cytomegalovirus status using the catalog of TCR beta chain sequences. In a later analysis, TCR nucleotide sequences were compared against IMGT/GENE-DB human TR gene sequences so that V and J genes could be assigned. Using the TCRdist pipeline, a later analysis assigned CDR3 sequences along with most-parsimonious VDJ recombination scenarios. In a later analysis, each TCR beta chain was defined by its CDR3 amino acid sequence together with its V-gene family, and reads lacking a unique V-gene family were excluded. A later analysis removed 592 highly shared, low-generation-probability nucleotide sequences to deal with suspected cross-contamination and a sequencing artifact. In a later analysis, a clonal expansion index for each public chain was calculated from normalized within-repertoire ranks of inferred template counts. Generation probabilities in a later analysis came from a VDJ recombination model fitted to out-of-frame rearrangements, and those results were checked against IGoR. In a later analysis, hypergeometric tests were used to score TCR-TCR, TCR-HLA and TCR-CMV co-occurrence, with a repertoire-size bias correction applied to TCR pairs. To estimate false discovery rates, a later analysis permuted the HLA or CMV assignments 20 times. In a later analysis, co-occurring TCRs were grouped using DBSCAN, with TCRdist sequence similarity added in when clustering inside HLA-allele-positive subsets. Co-occurrence clustering excluded repertoires with fewer than 30,000 or more than 120,000 public chains, plus five with anomalous nucleotide sharing. TCRdb stores this immuneACCESS table with in-frame sequences only. Part of the clones is absent; in the studies checked, under half of the shortfall reflects unresolved V genes, and no reason is known for the rest. V, J and clone size are taken as reported in that table, and D and trimming were inferred from the DNA itself. This sample is represented by more than 50,000 clones; approximately 85% of them were singletons. About 10% of the sample is held by the ten biggest clonotypes.

The cohort was made up of approximately 670 healthy bone marrow donors. Cohort members were all nominally healthy when sampled, although unrecorded immune exposures were likely present. The donor tested CMV seronegative and was one of the 352 seronegative cohort members. Each donor provided a peripheral blood sample, and peripheral blood mononuclear cells were used for TCR beta sequencing. The Qiagen DNeasy Blood Extraction Kit was used to extract genomic DNA from the blood cell samples. This clonotype was sampled from a female donor in good health and CMV-seronegative. Recombination joined TRBV14 with TRBJ2-3; possibly the D gene is TRBD1, per 6 matching bases. Sequencing used PBMCs. The DNA is TGTGCCAGCAGCCAAGAGGGGACACGATTCACAGATACGCAGTATTTT. The resulting protein is CASSQEGTRFTDTQYF.